These T cell receptor beta chains were read from a single sample in a study of blood T cell repertoires in COVID-19. Using immunoSEQ multiplex PCR, the repertoire was profiled, and TCRdb retains in-frame clones only, with some absent. The data contain about 46,000 clones, more than 75% of them seen just once; the ten biggest clones take up about 15%. Sequences were obtained from peripheral blood. These receptors came from a human donor in a cohort sampled during active COVID-19. Both conserved end residues are part of each CDR3. Each record gives: J gene, clone size, V gene, D gene, CDR3 DNA, CDR3 protein. D genes are given only for firm matches. Rows give clone size only sometimes, using once, few, many, or a class for an expanded clone.

J: TRBJ1-6; size: NA; V: TRBV28; D: TRBD1; DNA: TGTGCCAGCAGGGCCGGGACAGGGCGATCACCCCTCCACTTT; CDR3: CASRAGTGRSPLHF
J: TRBJ2-7; size: NA; V: TRBV7-8; D: TRBD2; DNA: TGTGCCAGCAGCTTAGCGGGGACTAGCGTCCCCTACGAGCAGTACTTC; CDR3: CASSLAGTSVPYEQYF
J: TRBJ2-1; size: NA; V: TRBV6-6; D: NA; DNA: TGTGCCAGCAGTTACCCTCAGCGGGAGCAGTTCTTC; CDR3: CASSYPQREQFF
J: TRBJ2-3; size: NA; V: TRBV11-3; D: NA; DNA: TGTGCCAGCAGCCTACGGAACAGTGAATTCACAGATACGCAGTATTTT; CDR3: CASSLRNSEFTDTQYF
J: TRBJ2-4; size: medium-sized; V: TRBV5-1; D: TRBD2; DNA: TGCGCCAGCAGCGTGGGACTAACCAAAAACATTCAGTACTTC; CDR3: CASSVGLTKNIQYF
J: TRBJ2-1; size: NA; V: TRBV7-7; D: TRBD2; DNA: TGTGCCAGCAGCCGGACTAGCGGGAGAGACAGTGAGCAGTTCTTC; CDR3: CASSRTSGRDSEQFF
J: TRBJ2-5; size: NA; V: TRBV30; D: NA; DNA: TGTGCCTGGAGGGACCGGGCCTACGGGGAAGCCCAGTACTTC; CDR3: CAWRDRAYGEAQYF
J: TRBJ2-2; size: medium-sized; V: TRBV9; D: TRBD1; DNA: TGTGCCAGCAGCGTAGCGGACAGGGGGCACACCGGGGAGCTGTTTTTT; CDR3: CASSVADRGHTGELFF
J: TRBJ2-3; size: NA; V: TRBV6-1; D: NA; DNA: TGTGCCAGCAGTGAAGCCGCGTGGCTAGTGGCAGATACGCAGTATTTT; CDR3: CASSEAAWLVADTQYF
J: TRBJ2-7; size: once; V: TRBV5-5; D: NA; DNA: TGTGCCAGCAGCTTGGAGGCGGGACAGAGTTACGAGCAGTACTTC; CDR3: CASSLEAGQSYEQYF
J: TRBJ1-4; size: NA; V: TRBV6-5; D: TRBD1; DNA: TGTGCCAGCGGTCAGGGGGCGCGAGGTAATGAAAAACTGTTTTTT; CDR3: CASGQGARGNEKLFF
J: TRBJ1-6; size: once; V: TRBV19; D: NA; DNA: TGTGCCAGTAGTATAGATGGACAGATTAATTCACCCCTCCACTTT; CDR3: CASSIDGQINSPLHF
J: TRBJ1-2; size: few; V: TRBV7-9; D: NA; DNA: TGTGCCAGCAGCCTCGACGGCGGGGGGTATGGCTACACCTTC; CDR3: CASSLDGGGYGYTF
J: TRBJ1-1; size: NA; V: TRBV5-6; D: NA; DNA: TGTGCCAGCAGGAACAGGGTTTTAAGGAACACTGAAGCTTTCTTT; CDR3: CASRNRVLRNTEAFF
J: TRBJ2-7; size: NA; V: TRBV6-5; D: TRBD2; DNA: TGTGCCAGCAGTTACGGGACTAGCGGAACCTACGAGCAGTACTTC; CDR3: CASSYGTSGTYEQYF
J: TRBJ1-1; size: NA; V: TRBV5-1; D: TRBD1; DNA: TGCGCCAGCAGCGAAACAGGGGGTGAAGCTTTCTTT; CDR3: CASSETGGEAFF
J: TRBJ2-7; size: NA; V: TRBV2; D: TRBD1; DNA: TGTGCCAGCAGAGGGCTTGGGACAGGGCACGAGCAGTACTTC; CDR3: CASRGLGTGHEQYF
J: TRBJ1-2; size: NA; V: TRBV18; D: NA; DNA: TGTGCCAGCTCACCACCCCTGCAGGACTATGGCTACACCTTC; CDR3: CASSPPLQDYGYTF
J: TRBJ2-1; size: few; V: TRBV10-1; D: NA; DNA: TGCGCCAGCACTCCGGACACGAGCTCCTACAATGAGCAGTTCTTC; CDR3: CASTPDTSSYNEQFF
J: TRBJ1-2; size: NA; V: TRBV7-8; D: NA; DNA: TGTGCCAGCAGCCCTTTTGGGCAGGGAACCTATGGCTACACCTTC; CDR3: CASSPFGQGTYGYTF
J: TRBJ2-2; size: once; V: TRBV30; D: NA; DNA: TGTGCCTGGAGTACCCCTGGGGGGGGCATCGGGGAGCTGTTTTTT; CDR3: CAWSTPGGGIGELFF
J: TRBJ2-1; size: NA; V: TRBV14; D: TRBD2; DNA: TGTGCCAGCAGGCGGGAGGGGCCTGGGGATGAGCAGTTCTTC; CDR3: CASRREGPGDEQFF